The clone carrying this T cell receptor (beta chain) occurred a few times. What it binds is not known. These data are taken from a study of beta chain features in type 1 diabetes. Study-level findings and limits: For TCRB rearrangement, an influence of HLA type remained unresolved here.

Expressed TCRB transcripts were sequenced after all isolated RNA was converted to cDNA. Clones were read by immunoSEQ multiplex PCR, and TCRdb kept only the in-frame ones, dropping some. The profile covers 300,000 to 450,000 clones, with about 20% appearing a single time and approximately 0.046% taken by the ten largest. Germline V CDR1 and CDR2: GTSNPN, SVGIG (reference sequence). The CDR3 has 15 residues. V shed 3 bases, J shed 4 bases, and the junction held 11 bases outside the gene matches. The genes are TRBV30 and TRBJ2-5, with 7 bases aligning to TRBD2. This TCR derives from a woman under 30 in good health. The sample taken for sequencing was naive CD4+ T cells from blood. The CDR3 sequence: CAWSPKYSGGETQYF. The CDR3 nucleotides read TGTGCCTGGAGCCCTAAGTACTCGGGGGGAGAGACCCAGTACTTC.